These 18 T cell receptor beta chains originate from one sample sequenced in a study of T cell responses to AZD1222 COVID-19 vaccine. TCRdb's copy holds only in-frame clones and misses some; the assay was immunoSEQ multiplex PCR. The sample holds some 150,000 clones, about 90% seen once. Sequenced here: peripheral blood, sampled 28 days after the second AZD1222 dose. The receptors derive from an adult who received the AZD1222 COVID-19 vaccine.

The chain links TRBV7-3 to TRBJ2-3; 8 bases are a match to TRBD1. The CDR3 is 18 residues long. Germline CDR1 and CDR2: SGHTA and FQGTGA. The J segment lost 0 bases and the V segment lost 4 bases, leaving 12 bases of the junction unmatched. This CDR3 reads CASSSPLGAGGSTDTQYF. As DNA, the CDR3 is TGTGCCAGCAGCTCCCCTTTGGGGGCAGGGGGCAGCACAGATACGCAGTATTTT.

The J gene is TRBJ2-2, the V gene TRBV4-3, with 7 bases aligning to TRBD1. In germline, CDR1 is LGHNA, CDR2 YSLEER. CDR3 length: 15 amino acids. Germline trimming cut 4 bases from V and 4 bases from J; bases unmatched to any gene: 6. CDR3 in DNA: TGCGCCAGCAGCCTCGGACAGGCGGGCACCGGGGAGCTGTTTTTT. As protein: CASSLGQAGTGELFF.

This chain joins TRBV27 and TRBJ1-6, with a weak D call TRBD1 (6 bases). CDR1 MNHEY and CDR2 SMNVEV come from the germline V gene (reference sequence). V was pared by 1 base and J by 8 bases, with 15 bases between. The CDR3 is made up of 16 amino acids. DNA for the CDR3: TGTGCCAGCAGTTTATATCGGGGGGCAAGGGATTCACCCCTCCACTTT. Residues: CASSLYRGARDSPLHF.

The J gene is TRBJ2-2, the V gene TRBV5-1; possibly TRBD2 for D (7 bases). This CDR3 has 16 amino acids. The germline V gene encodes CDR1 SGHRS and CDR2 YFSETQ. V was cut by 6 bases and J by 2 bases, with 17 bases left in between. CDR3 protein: CASTRRGLANTGELFF. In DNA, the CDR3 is TGCGCCAGCACTAGGCGGGGGCTAGCAAACACCGGGGAGCTGTTTTTT.

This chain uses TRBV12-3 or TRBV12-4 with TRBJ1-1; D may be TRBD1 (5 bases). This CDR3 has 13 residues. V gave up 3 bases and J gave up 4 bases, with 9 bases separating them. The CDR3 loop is CASSFVGGTEAFF. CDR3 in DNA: TGTGCCAGCAGTTTCGTCGGGGGCACTGAAGCTTTCTTT.

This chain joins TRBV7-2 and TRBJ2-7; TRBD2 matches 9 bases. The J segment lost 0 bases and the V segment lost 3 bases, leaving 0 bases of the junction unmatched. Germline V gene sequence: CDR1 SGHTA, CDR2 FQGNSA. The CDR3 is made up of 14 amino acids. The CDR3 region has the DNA TGTGCCAGCAGCTTTAGCGGGAGCTCCTACGAGCAGTACTTC. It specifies CASSFSGSSYEQYF.

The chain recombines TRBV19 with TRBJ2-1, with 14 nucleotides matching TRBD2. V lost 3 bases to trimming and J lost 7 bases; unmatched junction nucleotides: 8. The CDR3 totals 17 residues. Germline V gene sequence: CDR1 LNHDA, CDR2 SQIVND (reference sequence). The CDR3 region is CASSIGTSGSVLNEQFF. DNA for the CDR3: TGTGCCAGTAGTATCGGGACTAGCGGGAGTGTGTTGAATGAGCAGTTCTTC.

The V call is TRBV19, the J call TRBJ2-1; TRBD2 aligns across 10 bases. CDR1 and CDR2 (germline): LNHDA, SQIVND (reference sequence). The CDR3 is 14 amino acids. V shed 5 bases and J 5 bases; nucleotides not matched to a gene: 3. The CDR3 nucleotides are TGTGCCAGTAGTGGCCTAGCGGGAGACAATGAGCAGTTCTTC. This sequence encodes CASSGLAGDNEQFF.

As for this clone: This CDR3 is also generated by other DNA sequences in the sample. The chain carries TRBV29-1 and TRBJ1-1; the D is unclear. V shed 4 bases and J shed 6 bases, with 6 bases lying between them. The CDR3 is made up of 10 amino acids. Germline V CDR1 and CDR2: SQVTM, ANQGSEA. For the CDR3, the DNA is TGCAGCGTTGTAACGCCTGAAGCTTTCTTT. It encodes CSVVTPEAFF.

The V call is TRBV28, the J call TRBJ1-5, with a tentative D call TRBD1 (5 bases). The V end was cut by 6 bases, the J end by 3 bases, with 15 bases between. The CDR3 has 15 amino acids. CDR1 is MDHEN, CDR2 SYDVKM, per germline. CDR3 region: CASRPPGLYNQPQHF. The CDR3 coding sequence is TGTGCCAGCAGACCCCCGGGACTTTACAATCAGCCCCAGCATTTT.

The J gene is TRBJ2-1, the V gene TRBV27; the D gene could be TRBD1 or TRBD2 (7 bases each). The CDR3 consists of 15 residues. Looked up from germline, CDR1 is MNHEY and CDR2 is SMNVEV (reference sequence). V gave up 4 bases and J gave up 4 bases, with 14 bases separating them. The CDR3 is CASSSQGGAYNEQFF. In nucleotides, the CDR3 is TGTGCCAGCAGTTCCCAGGGGGGGGCATACAATGAGCAGTTCTTC.

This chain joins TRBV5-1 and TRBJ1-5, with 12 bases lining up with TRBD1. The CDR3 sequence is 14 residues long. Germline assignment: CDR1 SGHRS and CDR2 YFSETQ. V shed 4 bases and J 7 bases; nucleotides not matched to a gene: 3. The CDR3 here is CASSDGTGGQPQHF. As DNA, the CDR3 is TGCGCCAGCAGCGACGGGACAGGGGGCCAGCCCCAGCATTTT.

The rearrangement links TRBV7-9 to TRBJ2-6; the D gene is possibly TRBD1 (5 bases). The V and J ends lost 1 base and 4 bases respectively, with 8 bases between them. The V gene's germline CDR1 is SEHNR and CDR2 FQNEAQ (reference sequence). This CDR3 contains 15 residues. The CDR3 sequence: CASSLEGSGANVLTF. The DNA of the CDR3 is TGTGCCAGCAGCTTAGAGGGGTCCGGGGCCAACGTCCTGACTTTC.

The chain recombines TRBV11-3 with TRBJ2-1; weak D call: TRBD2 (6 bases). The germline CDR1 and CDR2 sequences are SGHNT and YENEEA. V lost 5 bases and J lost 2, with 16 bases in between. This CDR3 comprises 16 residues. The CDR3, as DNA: TGTGCCAGCAGCACGATTGGGACTTCGGCCTACAATGAGCAGTTCTTC. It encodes CASSTIGTSAYNEQFF.

CDR3: CASSPRSGALNTEAFF. The CDR3 DNA reads TGTGCCAGCAGCCCCCGGTCAGGGGCCTTAAACACTGAAGCTTTCTTT. This sequence joins TRBV5-5 and TRBJ1-1, with D tentatively TRBD1 (6 bases). The CDR3 length is 16 residues. Trimming shortened V by 4 bases and J by 2 bases, and 18 bases separated the two germline ends. CDR1 is SGHKS and CDR2 is YYEKEE in the germline V gene (reference sequence). The whole variable domain, filled in from reference TRBV5-5 and TRBJ1-1, reads DAGVTQSPTHLIKTRGQQVTLRCSPISGHKSVSWYQQVLGQGPQFIFQYYEKEERGRGNFPDRFSARQFPNYSSELNVNALLLGDSALYLCASSPRSGALNTEAFFGQGTRLTVV.

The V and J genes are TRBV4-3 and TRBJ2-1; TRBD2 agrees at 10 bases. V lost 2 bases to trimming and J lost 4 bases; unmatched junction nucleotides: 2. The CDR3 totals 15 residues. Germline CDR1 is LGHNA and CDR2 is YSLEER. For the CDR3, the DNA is TGCGCCAGCAGCCAACTAGCGGGAGCATACAATGAGCAGTTCTTC. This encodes CASSQLAGAYNEQFF.

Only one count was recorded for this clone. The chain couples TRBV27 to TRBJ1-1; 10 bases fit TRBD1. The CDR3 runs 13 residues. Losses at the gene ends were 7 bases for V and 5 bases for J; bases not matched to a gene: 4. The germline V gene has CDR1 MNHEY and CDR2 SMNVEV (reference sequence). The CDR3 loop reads CASIRQGATEAFF. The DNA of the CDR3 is TGTGCCAGCATCCGACAGGGGGCGACTGAAGCTTTCTTT.

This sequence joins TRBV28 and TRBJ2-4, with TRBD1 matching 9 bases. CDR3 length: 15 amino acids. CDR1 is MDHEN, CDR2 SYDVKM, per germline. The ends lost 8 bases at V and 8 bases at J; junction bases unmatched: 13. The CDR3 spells CASRKDRDRADIQYF. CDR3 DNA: TGTGCCAGCCGAAAGGACCGGGACAGGGCGGACATTCAGTACTTC.